One sample yielded the 10 T cell receptor beta chains listed below, sequenced in a study of cytomegalovirus exposure and HLA in healthy donors. Primers for the PCR totalled 60 Vbeta and 13 Jbeta. Sequenced by immunoSEQ multiplex PCR; TCRdb stores in-frame clones only, minus some. Of 90,000 to 120,000 clones in the sample, around 75% were seen once. Sequences were obtained from PBMCs. Receptors originate from a male donor in good health and CMV-seropositive.

For the CDR3, the DNA is TGTGCCAGCAGCGTAAATCAGGCTCGCACTGAAGCTTTCTTT. It yields the protein CASSVNQARTEAFF. The gene calls are TRBV9 and TRBJ1-1; D not certain. V lost 1 base, J lost 4 bases, and 11 bases lay in between. This CDR3 comprises 14 residues. Germline V gene data show CDR1 as SGDLS and CDR2 as YYNGEE.

The J gene is TRBJ1-2, the V gene TRBV7-2; D uncertain. This CDR3 has 14 residues. Looked up from germline, CDR1 is SGHTA and CDR2 is FQGNSA. With 5 bases removed from V and 6 bases from J, the gap between germline ends came to 16 bases. CDR3 protein: CASSNTPQSHGYTF. The CDR3 DNA reads TGTGCCAGCAGCAACACACCTCAGTCCCATGGCTACACCTTC.

The rearrangement joins TRBV7-8 to TRBJ2-2; possibly TRBD1 for D (5 bases). The CDR3 has 14 amino acids. Germline lookup yields CDR1 SGHVS and CDR2 FQNEAQ. V lost 4 bases and J 6 bases, leaving 12 bases between the germline ends. This CDR3 is CASSSTVGAGELFF. The CDR3 nucleotides read TGTGCCAGCAGCTCGACAGTTGGGGCCGGGGAGCTGTTTTTT.

This clone was seen just once. This chain connects TRBV5-6 to TRBJ2-3; 8 bases line up with TRBD1. Germline loops: CDR1 SGHDT, CDR2 YYEEEE. V shed 3 bases and J 2 bases; nucleotides not matched to a gene: 5. The CDR3 is made up of 15 amino acids. For the CDR3, the DNA is TGTGCCAGCAGCTCCACAGGGGGGCACACAGATACGCAGTATTTT. It is translated as CASSSTGGHTDTQYF.

The chain combines TRBV5-1 with TRBJ2-1, with 9 bases matching TRBD2. The V segment lost 2 bases and the J segment 10 bases; nucleotides outside the gene matches: 7. The CDR3 contains 14 residues. Germline lookup yields CDR1 SGHRS and CDR2 YFSETQ. CDR3 DNA sequence: TGCGCCAGCAGCTTTGGCGGGGGGGCGAGGGAGCAGTTCTTC. It codes for CASSFGGGAREQFF.

J is TRBJ1-2 and V is TRBV12-5; D uncertain. This CDR3 spans 15 amino acids. Between the trimmed V and J ends, which lost 1 base and 0 bases, there was a span of 9 bases. From germline, CDR1 is LGHNT and CDR2 FRNRAP. CDR3 bases: TGTGCTAGTGGTTTGGGGGCAGACACTAACTATGGCTACACCTTC. It specifies CASGLGADTNYGYTF.

The V call is TRBV7-9, the J call TRBJ2-7; tentatively, D is TRBD1 (5 bases). Germline V gene sequence: CDR1 SEHNR, CDR2 FQNEAQ (reference sequence). V was clipped by 5 bases and J by 6 bases, with 14 bases between them. This CDR3 contains 13 residues. The CDR3 loop reads CASSLEARVEQYF. The CDR3 coding sequence is TGTGCCAGCAGCCTAGAAGCCAGGGTCGAGCAGTACTTC.

The rearrangement uses TRBV19 and TRBJ1-1; possible D gene TRBD1, 5 bases. CDR3 length: 14 amino acids. Trimming removed 6 bases at V and 3 bases at J, with 14 bases between. CDR1 and CDR2 (germline): LNHDA, SQIVND (reference sequence). CDR3 coding DNA: TGTGCCAGTAGCTTCCGGGGGGAGCACACTGAAGCTTTCTTT. This sequence encodes CASSFRGEHTEAFF.

Written as DNA, the CDR3 is TGTGCCAGCTATGAGCGCGACACCATATATTTT. As protein: CASYERDTIYF. The chain has TRBV28 and TRBJ1-3, with D uncertain. Germline CDR1 MDHEN, CDR2 SYDVKM. V lost 8 bases to trimming and J lost 8 bases, with 10 bases between them. CDR3 length: 11 amino acids.

The chain recombines TRBV5-1 with TRBJ2-3, with 11 bases that match TRBD2. The trim removed 4 bases at V and 5 bases at J, leaving 3 bases unmatched. Germline CDR1 and CDR2: SGHRS and YFSETQ. The CDR3 contains 14 residues. The CDR3 here is CASSTTSGGDTQYF. The CDR3 nucleotides are TGCGCCAGCAGCACAACTAGCGGGGGAGATACGCAGTATTTT.